This entry describes one T cell receptor beta chain. Its specificity is not known. V lost 6 bases, J lost 4 bases, and 19 bases lay in between. CDR1 and CDR2 (germline): SNHLY, FYNNEI. The CDR3 loop spans 16 amino acids. Per sample, about 500 nanograms of biopsy DNA were TCRB immunosequenced. Using immunoSEQ multiplex PCR, the repertoire was profiled, and TCRdb retains in-frame clones only, with some absent. The sample consists of 14,000 or so clones, 75% to 80% of them appearing once. This specimen belongs to a study of T cell repertoires in ileal Crohn's disease. Across the study: Patients had a median approximately 7.3-year disease duration, and approximately 35% were active smokers. General observations from the study: Active smokers at surgery had more clonal expansions than non-smokers.

This clonotype was obtained from an adult with Crohn's disease. The V gene is TRBV2, the J gene TRBJ1-5, with a weak D call TRBD1 (6 bases). Sequencing was done on a sample of ileal tissue. The CDR3 sequence is CASRAPERGKNQPQHF. The CDR3 DNA reads as TGTGCCAGCAGGGCCCCTGAGAGGGGGAAGAATCAGCCCCAGCATTTT.